A single TCR beta chain is shown here with its context. Antigen specificity is unknown. With autoimmune disease history or systemic immunosuppression, patients were excluded. TCRdb's copy holds only in-frame clones and misses some; the assay was immunoSEQ multiplex PCR. The top ten hold roughly 25% of the sample, which has around 2,900 clones, around three quarters seen once. The sample originates from a study of OX40 agonist ivuxolimab in advanced cancers. V was pared by 6 bases and J by 8 bases, with 14 bases between. The CDR3 is made up of 13 amino acids. Study results and limitations: Partial responders at 0.1-3.0 mg/kg had among the lowest clonal expansion. Expanded peripheral T-cell antigen specificity went undetermined.

This specimen consisted of CD4+ or CD8+ T cells sorted from blood, obtained in a trial of the OX40 agonist ivuxolimab. The chain links TRBV7-1 to TRBJ2-1; D unclear. TRBV7-1 counts as an open reading frame of uncertain function. The receptor was isolated from an adult with an advanced solid tumor such as melanoma, head and neck, liver or kidney cancer. CDR3 nucleotide sequence: TGTGCCAGCAGGTCCCCCCCGGATTATGAGCAGTTCTTC. Amino acid sequence: CASRSPPDYEQFF.